The entry below describes one TCR beta chain. Its antigen is undetermined. The entry originates in a study of blood T cells in healthy people across ages. Study-level findings and limits: Older individuals had lower TCR beta diversity per million T cells (the decline was roughly linear). Both naive CD4+ cell counts and diversity were greater in long-lived donors than in aged donors.

PCR was performed a second time for about 6 to 12 cycles using a sample-barcoded 5' primer and a J-beta primer mix. A minimum of 2.5 million CDR3-containing paired-end reads was obtained for each sample. TCRdb redid the calling of the 5' RACE reads with MiXCR, one entry per CDR3 protein. The data hold roughly 1,500,000 distinct CDR3 sequences, with 30% to 35% observed a single time. Germline V gene lookup returns CDR1 WNHNN and CDR2 SYGVQD (reference sequence). The CDR3 runs 15 residues. Unmatched junction bases numbered 14, after V lost 9 bases and J lost 4 bases. This clonotype was obtained from a woman aged 30 to 39 in good health. The V gene is TRBV10-1, the J gene TRBJ2-7; 8 bases are a match to TRBD1. The material sequenced was blood. The DNA for the CDR3 is TGCGCCAGTACTTCAATCCAGGGGGCCCAGTACGAGCAGTACTTC. Translating gives CASTSIQGAQYEQYF.